The present T cell receptor beta chain was sequenced within a study of memory CD4+ T cells and cytomegalovirus serostatus. Sequenced by immunoSEQ multiplex PCR; TCRdb stores in-frame clones only, minus some. The sample consists of about 57,000 clones, less than 85% of them appearing once. Single viable CD3+CD4+CD8-CD45RO+ cells were sorted as the memory CD4+ T cells. V lost 7 bases to trimming and J lost 2 bases, with 13 bases between them. Germline V gives CDR1 SGHTA, CDR2 FQGNSA. This CDR3 region has 14 residues. Sequencing used memory CD4+ T cells from blood. V is TRBV7-2 and J is TRBJ2-3, with D possibly matching TRBD1 (6 bases). The source is an adult in good health and CMV-seronegative. In nucleotides, the CDR3 is TGTGCCAGCACTGCAGGGGCAGCCACAGATACGCAGTATTTT. As protein: CASTAGAATDTQYF.